This TCR beta chain was retrieved from a study of blood T cell repertoires in COVID-19. Study-level background: Acute-phase and convalescent COVID-19 samples originated in the United States, Italy and Spain.

Germline-derived CDR1 and CDR2 are SNHLY and FYNNEI. V was clipped by 3 bases and J by 7 bases, with 16 bases between them. There are 14 residues in the CDR3. Authors' analysis steps: From reference gene primer amplification, estimates of nucleated cell counts were derived. Sequencing was performed with immunoSEQ multiplex PCR; in TCRdb, only in-frame clones are kept and a portion is missing. That table is the source of V, J and clone size, and D and trimming were worked out from the DNA. Of 35,000 to 50,000 clones in the sample, about 91% were seen once. The sequenced material came from peripheral blood. The TCR originated in a man in his fifties with active COVID-19. The chain recombines TRBV2 with TRBJ2-7; TRBD1 is a possible D gene (5 bases). The CDR3 DNA is TGTGCCAGCAGTGAGGGGCAGGGCATAGGGGAGCAGTACTTC. Residues: CASSEGQGIGEQYF.